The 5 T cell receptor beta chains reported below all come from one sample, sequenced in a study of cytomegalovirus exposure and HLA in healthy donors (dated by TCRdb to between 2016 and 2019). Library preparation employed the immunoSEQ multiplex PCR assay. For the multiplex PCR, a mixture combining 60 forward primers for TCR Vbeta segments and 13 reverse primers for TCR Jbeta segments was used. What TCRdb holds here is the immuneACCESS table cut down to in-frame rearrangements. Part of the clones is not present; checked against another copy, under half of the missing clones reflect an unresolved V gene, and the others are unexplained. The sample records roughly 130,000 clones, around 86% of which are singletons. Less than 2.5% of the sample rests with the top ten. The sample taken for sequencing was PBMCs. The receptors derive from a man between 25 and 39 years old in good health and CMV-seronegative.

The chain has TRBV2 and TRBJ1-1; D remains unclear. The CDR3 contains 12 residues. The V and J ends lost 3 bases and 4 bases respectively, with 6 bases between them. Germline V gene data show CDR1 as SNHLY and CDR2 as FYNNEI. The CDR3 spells CASSESVTEAFF. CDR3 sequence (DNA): TGTGCCAGCAGTGAGTCTGTCACTGAAGCTTTCTTT. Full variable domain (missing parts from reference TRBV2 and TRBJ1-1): EPEVTQTPSHQVTQMGQEVILRCVPISNHLYFYWYRQILGQKVEFLVSFYNNEISEKSEIFDDQFSVERPDGSNFTLKIRSTKLEDSAMYFCASSESVTEAFFGQGTRLTVV.

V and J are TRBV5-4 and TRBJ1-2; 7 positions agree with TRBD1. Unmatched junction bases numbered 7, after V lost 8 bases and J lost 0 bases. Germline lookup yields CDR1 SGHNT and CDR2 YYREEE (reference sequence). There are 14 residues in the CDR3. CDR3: CASSRQGPNYGYTF. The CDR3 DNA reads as TGTGCCAGTTCCCGACAGGGCCCTAACTATGGCTACACCTTC. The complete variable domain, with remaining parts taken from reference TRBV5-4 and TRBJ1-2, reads ETGVTQSPTHLIKTRGQQVTLRCSSQSGHNTVSWYQQALGQGPQFIFQYYREEENGRGNFPPRFSGLQFPNYSSELNVNALELDDSALYLCASSRQGPNYGYTFGSGTRLTVV.

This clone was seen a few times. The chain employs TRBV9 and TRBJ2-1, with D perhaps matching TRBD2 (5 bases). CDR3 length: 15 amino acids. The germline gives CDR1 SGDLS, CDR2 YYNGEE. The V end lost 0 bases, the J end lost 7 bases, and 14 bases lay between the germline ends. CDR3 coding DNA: TGTGCCAGCAGCGTAGTAGGTGAGGGAAGGAATGAGCAGTTCTTC. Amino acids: CASSVVGEGRNEQFF.

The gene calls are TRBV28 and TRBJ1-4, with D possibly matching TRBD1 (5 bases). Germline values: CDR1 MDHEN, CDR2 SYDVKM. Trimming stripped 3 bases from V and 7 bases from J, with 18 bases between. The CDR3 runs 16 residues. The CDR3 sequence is CASSLGSWGEGEKLFF. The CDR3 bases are TGTGCCAGCAGTTTGGGGTCATGGGGGGAAGGTGAAAAACTGTTTTTT.

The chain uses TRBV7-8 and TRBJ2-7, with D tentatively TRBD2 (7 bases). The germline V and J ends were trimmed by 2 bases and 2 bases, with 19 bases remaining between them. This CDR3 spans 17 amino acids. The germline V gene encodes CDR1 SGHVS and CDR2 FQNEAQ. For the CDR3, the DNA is TGTGCCAGCAGCTTACTCCAGAACGGGGGGCTGACCTACGAGCAGTACTTC. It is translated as CASSLLQNGGLTYEQYF.